This TCR beta chain stems from a study of T cell responses to AZD1222 COVID-19 vaccine. The wider study: Samples with a second dose at about 4 or about 12 weeks were pooled together.

This table comes from immunoSEQ multiplex PCR, and its TCRdb copy is limited to in-frame clones, with some not included. The sample holds 57,000 or so clones, approximately 83% seen once. Whole-study results and caveats: Only six or seven AZD1222 recipients tested seropositive at baseline. Close to half of all spike-specific TCRs reportedly target regions of the variants that are unmutated.

On this clone itself: Antigen: not known.

This CDR3 contains 14 residues. The V end lost 5 bases, the J end lost 0 bases, and 6 bases lay between the germline ends. Germline V gene lookup returns CDR1 KGHDR and CDR2 SFDVKD. V and J are TRBV24-1 and TRBJ2-2, with no clear D. This sequence was found in an adult in good health. The source was peripheral blood, collected on day 0 of AZD1222 vaccination. The CDR3, as DNA: TGTGCCACCAGTGTAGGTGCGAACACCGGGGAGCTGTTTTTT. Its translation: CATSVGANTGELFF.